This record concerns one T cell receptor (beta chain) sequence. Its antigen remains unknown. The PCR was carried out with 60 Vbeta primers and 13 Jbeta primers. The protocol was immunoSEQ multiplex PCR, while the TCRdb copy is restricted to in-frame clones and leaves out a portion. This table has hundreds of thousands of clones, around two thirds appearing once. This specimen comes from a study of cytomegalovirus exposure and HLA in healthy donors. Study as a whole: T cells numbering about 180 million yielded 100 million to 120 million unique TCR beta sequences in an earlier analysis. Study-level findings and limits: Trimming of TCR beta V- and J-genes showed a link, identified in a later analysis, to a missense DCLRE1C variant. Presence/absence comparisons presumed near-even sequencing depth among donors.

With V trimmed by 0 bases and J by 8 bases, 11 bases remained unmatched. Germline CDR1 is SGDLS and CDR2 is YYNGEE. There are 18 residues in the CDR3. This sequence originates from a female donor in good health and CMV-seronegative. The chain recombines TRBV9 with TRBJ2-1; TRBD2 agrees at 13 bases. Material for sequencing was PBMCs. The CDR3 region is CASSVVGLAGAFKDEQFF. In DNA form, the CDR3 reads TGTGCCAGCAGCGTAGTAGGACTAGCGGGAGCGTTCAAGGATGAGCAGTTCTTC.